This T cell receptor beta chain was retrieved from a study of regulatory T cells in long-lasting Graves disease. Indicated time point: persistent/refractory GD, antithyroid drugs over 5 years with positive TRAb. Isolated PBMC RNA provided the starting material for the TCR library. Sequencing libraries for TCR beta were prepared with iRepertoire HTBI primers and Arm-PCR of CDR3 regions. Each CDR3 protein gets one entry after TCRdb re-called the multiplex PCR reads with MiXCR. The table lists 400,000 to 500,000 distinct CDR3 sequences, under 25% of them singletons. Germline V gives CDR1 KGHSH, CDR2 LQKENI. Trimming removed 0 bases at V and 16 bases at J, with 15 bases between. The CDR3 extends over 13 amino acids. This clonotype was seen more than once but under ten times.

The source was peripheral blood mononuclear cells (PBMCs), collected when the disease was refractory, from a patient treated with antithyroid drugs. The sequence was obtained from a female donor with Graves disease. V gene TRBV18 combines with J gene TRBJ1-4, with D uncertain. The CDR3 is CASSPPTRLGWFF. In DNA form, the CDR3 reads TGTGCCAGCTCACCACCCACAAGACTAGGCTGGTTTTTT.